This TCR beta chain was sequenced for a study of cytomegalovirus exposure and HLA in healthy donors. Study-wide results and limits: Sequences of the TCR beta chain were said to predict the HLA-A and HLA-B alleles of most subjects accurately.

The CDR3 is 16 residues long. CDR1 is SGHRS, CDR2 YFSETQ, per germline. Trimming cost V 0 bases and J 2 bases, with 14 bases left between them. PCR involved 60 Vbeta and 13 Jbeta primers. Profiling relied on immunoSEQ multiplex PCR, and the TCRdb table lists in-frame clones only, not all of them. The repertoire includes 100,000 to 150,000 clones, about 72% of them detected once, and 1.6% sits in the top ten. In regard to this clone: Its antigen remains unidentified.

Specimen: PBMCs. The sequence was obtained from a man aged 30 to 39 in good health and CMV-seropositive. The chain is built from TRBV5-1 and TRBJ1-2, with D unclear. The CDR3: CASSLAEEEGNYGYTF. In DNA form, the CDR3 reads TGCGCCAGCAGCTTGGCCGAGGAGGAAGGGAACTATGGCTACACCTTC.